The 9 T cell receptor beta chains given below trace back to one sample, sequenced in a study of cytomegalovirus exposure and HLA in healthy donors (dated 2017 in TCRdb). Libraries were prepared through the immunoSEQ multiplex PCR assay. The multiplex PCR relied on a mix of 60 forward primers for TCR Vbeta segments and 13 reverse primers for TCR Jbeta segments. TCRdb re-hosts the immuneACCESS table, in-frame sequences only. Its copies lack some clones; in the studies checked, an unresolved V gene accounts for under half of them, and the cause for the rest is not known. In all, the sample holds approximately 91,000 clones, and more than 55% of those were seen once. 2% to 2.5% of the sample rests with the top ten. Sequencing was done on a sample of PBMCs. The receptors come from a human donor in good health.

The chain couples TRBV25-1 to TRBJ2-7; weak D call: TRBD1 (6 bases). The CDR3 is 13 residues long. Germline V gene data show CDR1 as MGHDK and CDR2 as SYGVNS. Trimming removed 6 bases from V and 2 bases from J, with 11 bases in between. CDR3 protein: CASSLQGTYEQYF. The CDR3, as DNA: TGTGCCAGCAGCTTGCAGGGGACCTACGAGCAGTACTTC.

This clone has more than one count but fewer than ten. The chain couples TRBV29-1 to TRBJ1-1, with D unclear. Trimming removed 4 bases at V and 5 bases at J, with 23 bases between. This CDR3 is 16 amino acids long. In germline, CDR1 is SQVTM, CDR2 ANQGSEA. CDR3 protein: CSVAVLYGDLGTEAFF. CDR3 in DNA: TGCAGCGTTGCAGTTCTTTACGGGGATCTAGGTACTGAAGCTTTCTTT.

The chain couples TRBV4-3 to TRBJ2-7, with a weak D call TRBD1 (6 bases). Deletions cut 3 bases from V and 3 bases from J, with 18 bases between. The CDR3 is 16 residues long. Germline V CDR1 and CDR2: LGHNA, YSLEER. The CDR3 loop is CASSQGANRNNYEQYF. CDR3 nucleotide sequence: TGCGCCAGCAGCCAGGGGGCCAACAGAAATAACTACGAGCAGTACTTC.

The gene calls are TRBV11-3 and TRBJ2-1, with 12 bases identical to TRBD1. With V trimmed by 4 bases and J by 6 bases, 4 bases remained unmatched. Germline CDR1 reads SGHNT; CDR2 reads YENEEA. The CDR3 is made up of 15 amino acids. Written as DNA, the CDR3 is TGTGCCAGCAGCTCCGGGACAGGGGGCCTCAATGAGCAGTTCTTC. It specifies CASSSGTGGLNEQFF.

The V call is TRBV6-5, the J call TRBJ2-1, with TRBD2 identical over 11 bases. Germline CDR1 and CDR2: MNHEY and SVGAGI. The CDR3 consists of 15 residues. J was trimmed by 8 bases and V by 0 bases; bases with no gene match: 3. The CDR3 nucleotides read TGTGCCAGCAGTTACTCTAGCGGGGGGGCCTATGAGCAGTTCTTC. Amino acids: CASSYSSGGAYEQFF.

Only a few counts were recorded for this clone. This chain connects TRBV5-8 to TRBJ1-2; 10 bases line up with TRBD1. Germline V lookup: CDR1 SGHTS, CDR2 YDEGEE. J lost 7 bases, V lost 4 bases, and 10 bases had no gene match. The CDR3 length is 15 residues. The CDR3 nucleotides read TGTGCCAGCAGCGGCCGGGACAGGGGCCTTAGTGGCTACACCTTC. Translation: CASSGRDRGLSGYTF.

J is TRBJ1-4 and V is TRBV2, with 7 bases fitting TRBD1. This CDR3 region has 16 residues. The ends lost 5 bases at V and 1 base at J; junction bases unmatched: 7. Germline CDR1 reads SNHLY; CDR2 reads FYNNEI. CDR3 region: CASSSRTGRTNEKLFF. The DNA for the CDR3 is TGTGCCAGCAGTTCGAGGACAGGACGAACTAATGAAAAACTGTTTTTT.

This clone was detected once. This rearrangement joins TRBV6-1 to TRBJ1-2; D might be TRBD1 (5 bases). The CDR3 runs 12 residues. From germline, CDR1 is MNHNS and CDR2 SASEGT. V shed 9 bases and J shed 2 bases, with 10 bases lying between them. This CDR3 is CASGQGNYGYTF. In nucleotides, the CDR3 is TGTGCCAGTGGACAAGGGAACTATGGCTACACCTTC.

This clone has more than one count but fewer than ten. V gene TRBV10-3 combines with J gene TRBJ1-3; TRBD1 aligns across 10 bases. The ends lost 4 bases at V and 1 base at J; junction bases unmatched: 4. The CDR3 loop spans 16 amino acids. CDR1 and CDR2 (germline): ENHRY, SYGVKD. The CDR3 bases are TGTGCCATCAGTGGTCGACAGGGGGCTTCTGGAAACACCATATATTTT. This gives the protein CAISGRQGASGNTIYF.